This T cell receptor beta chain was identified during a study of shared clonotypes between healthy human individuals. Per germline, CDR1 SGDLS and CDR2 YYNGEE. V lost 5 bases to trimming and J lost 2 bases; unmatched junction nucleotides: 8. This CDR3 contains 15 residues. Original handling: Junction-only immunoSEQ sequences carried no quality scores, so filtering differed. Using immunoSEQ multiplex PCR, the repertoire was profiled, and TCRdb retains in-frame clones only, with some absent. That table gives V, J and clone size, and the DNA gave D and trimming. The sample includes 1,500,000 or so clones, approximately 98.5% of them seen just once.

The sequence was obtained from a man aged 25 to 40 in good health. The sample consisted of naive CD4+ T cells sorted from blood. As for subset: CD45RA+ positively selected. V and J are TRBV9 and TRBJ1-1; TRBD1 matches 8 bases. CDR3 amino acids: CASRPLDRGNTEAFF. CDR3 bases: TGTGCCAGCAGACCGCTAGACAGGGGAAACACTGAAGCTTTCTTT.